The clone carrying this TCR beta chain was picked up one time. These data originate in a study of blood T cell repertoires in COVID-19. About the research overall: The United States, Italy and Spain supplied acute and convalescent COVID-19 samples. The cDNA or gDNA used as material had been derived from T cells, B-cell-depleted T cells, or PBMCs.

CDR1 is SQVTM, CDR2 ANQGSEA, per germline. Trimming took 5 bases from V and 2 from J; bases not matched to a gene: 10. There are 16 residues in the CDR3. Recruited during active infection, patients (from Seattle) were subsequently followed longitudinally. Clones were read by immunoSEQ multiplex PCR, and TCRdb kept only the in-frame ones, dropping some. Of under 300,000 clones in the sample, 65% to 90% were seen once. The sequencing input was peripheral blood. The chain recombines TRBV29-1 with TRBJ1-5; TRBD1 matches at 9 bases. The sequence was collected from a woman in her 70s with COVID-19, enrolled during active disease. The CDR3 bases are TGCAGCGTTTCCGGGACAGGGACTCGTGGCAATCAGCCCCAGCATTTT. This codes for CSVSGTGTRGNQPQHF.